The 32 T cell receptor beta chains given below trace back to one sample, sequenced in a study of blood T cell repertoires in COVID-19. Only in-frame clones appear in the TCRdb table, and some are missing; sequencing was by immunoSEQ multiplex PCR. The data show fewer than 350,000 clones, less than 85% seen once. The sample was PBMCs or T cells enriched from blood (not recorded which). The receptors were gathered from a woman aged 50 to 65 who had recovered from COVID-19.

This clone was seen more than once but under ten times. This rearrangement joins TRBV7-8 to TRBJ2-1; D remains unclear. With 4 bases removed from V and 9 bases from J, the gap between germline ends came to 19 bases. This CDR3 is 15 amino acids long. Germline CDR1 SGHVS, CDR2 FQNEAQ. The CDR3 loop is CASSSLPPGAAEQFF. Here the CDR3 DNA reads TGTGCCAGCAGCTCCCTTCCTCCCGGCGCGGCTGAGCAGTTCTTC. The full variable domain, rest sourced from reference TRBV7-8 and TRBJ2-1, is GAGVSQSPRYKVAKRGQDVALRCDPISGHVSLFWYQQALGQGPEFLTYFQNEAQLDKSGLPSDRFFAERPEGSVSTLKIQRTQQEDSAVYLCASSSLPPGAAEQFFGPGTRLTVL.

The chain has TRBV9 and TRBJ2-3, with TRBD2 identical over 11 bases. The CDR3 extends over 15 amino acids. The V segment lost 2 bases and the J segment 9 bases; nucleotides outside the gene matches: 8. Germline V lookup: CDR1 SGDLS, CDR2 YYNGEE. The CDR3 sequence: CASSVGTSGLLTQYF. CDR3 in DNA: TGTGCCAGCAGCGTCGGGACTAGCGGCCTCTTAACGCAGTATTTT.

The genes are TRBV2 and TRBJ1-2, with D possibly being TRBD1 (5 bases). Germline CDR1 and CDR2: SNHLY and FYNNEI. The CDR3 consists of 15 residues. Trimming cost V 1 base and J 1 base, with 10 bases left between them. CDR3 bases: TGTGCCAGCAGTGAAGGACAGAATTTTAACTATGGCTACACCTTC. Translation gives CASSEGQNFNYGYTF.

The gene calls are TRBV18 and TRBJ2-1; D unresolved. CDR1 KGHSH and CDR2 LQKENI come from the germline V gene. The CDR3 has 17 amino acids. The germline V and J ends were trimmed by 6 bases and 0 bases, with 18 bases remaining between them. This CDR3 is CASSPGTSYGSYNEQFF. The CDR3 DNA follows: TGTGCCAGCTCGCCGGGTACCTCATACGGCTCCTACAATGAGCAGTTCTTC.

The chain combines TRBV19 with TRBJ1-4, with 9 positions matching TRBD1. The junction had 0 bases not matched to a gene; V was cut back by 3 bases and J by 7 bases. Germline values: CDR1 LNHDA, CDR2 SQIVND (reference sequence). This CDR3 spans 13 amino acids. CDR3 bases: TGTGCCAGTAGTATGGACAGGGGTGAAAAACTGTTTTTT. Translated: CASSMDRGEKLFF.

V and J are TRBV12-3 or TRBV12-4 and TRBJ1-2; 7 nucleotides match TRBD1. The CDR3 is 13 residues long. With V trimmed by 6 bases and J by 4 bases, 5 bases remained unmatched. The CDR3 DNA is TGTGCCAGCAGCCACAGGGGTGGCTATGGCTACACCTTC. Translating it yields CASSHRGGYGYTF.

The chain combines TRBV6-5 with TRBJ2-1; 8 bases line up with TRBD2. V lost 3 bases, J lost 4 bases, and 8 bases stayed unmatched. Germline V gives CDR1 MNHEY, CDR2 SVGAGI. The CDR3 runs to 16 residues. DNA for the CDR3: TGTGCCAGCAGTTATTTAGTAGCGGGACTATACAATGAGCAGTTCTTC. Amino acids: CASSYLVAGLYNEQFF.

The V call is TRBV11-2, the J call TRBJ1-4, with 9 bases aligning to TRBD1. The CDR3 sequence is 16 residues long. Germline V gene sequence: CDR1 SGHAT, CDR2 FQNNGV. Trimming removed 3 bases from V and 4 bases from J; junction bases left unmatched: 6. CDR3 in amino acids: CASSLTGGGINEKLFF. The CDR3 nucleotides are TGTGCCAGCAGCTTGACAGGGGGTGGGATTAATGAAAAACTGTTTTTT.

The chain couples TRBV15 to TRBJ1-3; tentatively, D is TRBD1 (5 bases). The V gene lost 0 bases and the J gene lost 3 bases, with 12 bases spanning the gap. Germline assignment: CDR1 LNHNV and CDR2 YYDKDF (reference sequence). The CDR3 is made up of 16 amino acids. The CDR3 nucleotides are TGTGCCACCAGCAGAGAGGGGCCACTTTTTGGAAACACCATATATTTT. It translates to CATSREGPLFGNTIYF.

The gene calls are TRBV5-8 and TRBJ1-2; 11 nucleotides line up with TRBD1. V was clipped by 4 bases and J by 5 bases; unmatched bases: 7. CDR1 and CDR2 (germline): SGHTS, YDEGEE. This CDR3 is 15 amino acids long. This chain's CDR3 is CASSPGTGGKYGYTF. CDR3 nucleotide sequence: TGTGCCAGCAGCCCGGGGACAGGGGGTAAGTATGGCTACACCTTC.

This clone was seen a single time. The chain has TRBV6-2 or TRBV6-3 and TRBJ1-2; the D is unclear. The ends were cut back, 0 bases at V and 6 bases at J, with 17 bases in the middle. There are 16 residues in the CDR3. Germline-derived CDR1 and CDR2 are MNHEY and SVGEGT. The CDR3 reads CASSYSAGEYEDGYTF. DNA for the CDR3: TGTGCCAGCAGTTACTCAGCCGGGGAGTATGAGGATGGCTACACCTTC.

DNA for the CDR3: TGTGCCAGCAGTTCGAGGCCGGGGACGGGGGTGGCCGGGGAGCTGTTTTTT. Protein product: CASSSRPGTGVAGELFF. This chain uses TRBV3-1 (or the pseudogene TRBV3-2) with TRBJ2-2, with TRBD2 as a possible D gene (6 bases). CDR3 length equals 17 residues. The V gene lost 6 bases and the J gene lost 6 bases, with 23 bases spanning the gap. Germline V gene lookup returns CDR1 LGHDT and CDR2 YNNKEL (reference sequence).

This clone occurred once. The chain recombines TRBV18 with TRBJ1-1, with a possible D match to TRBD1 (6 bases). The germline gives CDR1 KGHSH, CDR2 LQKENI. Deletions cut 3 bases from V and 3 bases from J, with 14 bases between. This CDR3 comprises 15 residues. CDR3 DNA: TGTGCCAGCTCACCTCGGACAGTAAGGGACACTGAAGCTTTCTTT. Translation: CASSPRTVRDTEAFF.

This chain uses TRBV19 with TRBJ2-5; D not certain. There are 13 residues in the CDR3. The germline V gene has CDR1 LNHDA and CDR2 SQIVND (reference sequence). V was cut by 3 bases and J by 2 bases, with 7 bases left in between. CDR3 sequence reads: CASSIGLQETQYF. As DNA, the CDR3 is TGTGCCAGTAGTATTGGGCTACAAGAGACCCAGTACTTC.

The J gene is TRBJ2-2, the V gene TRBV29-1; possible D gene TRBD1, 6 bases. Germline CDR1 and CDR2: SQVTM and ANQGSEA. CDR3 length equals 13 residues. The V end lost 7 bases, the J end lost 5 bases, and 14 bases lay between the germline ends. CDR3 region: CSAAQGSTGELFF. CDR3 in DNA: TGCAGCGCCGCCCAGGGGAGTACCGGGGAGCTGTTTTTT.

The rearrangement links TRBV9 to TRBJ2-7; 7 bases agree with TRBD1. CDR3 length equals 14 residues. With V trimmed by 0 bases and J by 6 bases, 6 bases remained unmatched. Germline V gene data show CDR1 as SGDLS and CDR2 as YYNGEE. The CDR3 reads CASSVGRQGPEQYF. The CDR3 DNA reads TGTGCCAGCAGCGTAGGGCGACAGGGCCCCGAGCAGTACTTC. The entire variable domain, with the rest obtained from reference TRBV9 and TRBJ2-7, is as follows: DSGVTQTPKHLITATGQRVTLRCSPRSGDLSVYWYQQSLDQGLQFLIQYYNGEERAKGNILERFSAQQFPDLHSELNLSSLELGDSALYFCASSVGRQGPEQYFGPGTRLTVT.

This chain joins TRBV29-1 and TRBJ2-2, with 7 bases fitting TRBD1. The CDR3 is made up of 13 amino acids. V lost 6 bases, J lost 5 bases, and 6 bases stayed unmatched. The V gene's germline CDR1 is SQVTM and CDR2 ANQGSEA. The CDR3 bases are TGCAGCGTAGGGACAGACGGGACCGGGGAGCTGTTTTTT. It specifies CSVGTDGTGELFF.

J is TRBJ1-1 and V is TRBV11-2; D not certain. Germline V lookup: CDR1 SGHAT, CDR2 FQNNGV. This CDR3 has 15 amino acids. Trimming removed 3 bases from V and 3 bases from J, with 14 bases in between. CDR3 nucleotides: TGTGCCAGCAGCTTTTATCGGTTTGGTGACACTGAAGCTTTCTTT. Encoded protein: CASSFYRFGDTEAFF.

The V gene is TRBV19, the J gene TRBJ1-1, with D possibly being TRBD1 (6 bases). Per the germline V gene, CDR1 is LNHDA and CDR2 is SQIVND (reference sequence). CDR3 length: 14 residues. V was trimmed by 5 bases and J by 1 base, leaving 11 bases between them. The CDR3 DNA follows: TGTGCCAGTAGTCCGAGGGGGAGGAACACTGAAGCTTTCTTT. Protein sequence: CASSPRGRNTEAFF.

The rearrangement uses TRBV12-3 or TRBV12-4 and TRBJ1-2, with D possibly matching TRBD1 (5 bases). V lost 6 bases, J lost 2 bases, and 10 bases lay in between. The CDR3 consists of 13 residues. Here the CDR3 reads CASRSGGNYGYTF. The DNA for the CDR3 is TGTGCCAGCAGATCGGGGGGGAACTATGGCTACACCTTC.

The rearrangement joins TRBV30 to TRBJ1-6; D unclear. The germline V gene encodes CDR1 GTSNPN and CDR2 SVGIG (reference sequence). This CDR3 comprises 15 residues. V gave up 3 bases and J gave up 0 bases, with 9 bases separating them. Here the CDR3 reads CAWRPLSSYNSPLHF. CDR3 in DNA: TGTGCCTGGAGACCCCTGAGCTCCTATAATTCACCCCTCCACTTT.

The table lists this clone with a count of one. The rearrangement uses TRBV3-1 (or the pseudogene TRBV3-2) and TRBJ1-2; a possible D gene is TRBD1 (5 bases). V lost 4 bases and J lost 1, with 19 bases in between. Germline loops: CDR1 LGHDT, CDR2 YNNKEL (reference sequence). The CDR3 is made up of 17 amino acids. CDR3: CASSPIPALGLNYGYTF. The CDR3 nucleotides are TGTGCCAGCAGCCCCATCCCCGCCTTGGGGCTTAACTATGGCTACACCTTC.

This clone appeared a single time. This chain links TRBV9 with TRBJ1-5, with 10 bases lining up with TRBD1. V shed 3 bases, J shed 6 bases, and the junction held 9 bases outside the gene matches. From germline, CDR1 is SGDLS and CDR2 YYNGEE. The CDR3 is 16 amino acids. In DNA form, the CDR3 reads TGTGCCAGCAGCGCCGATGACAGGGGGCTTGGTCAGCCCCAGCATTTT. Translating gives CASSADDRGLGQPQHF.

CDR3 sequence: CAWSAKTGVQGAAFF. The DNA of the CDR3 is TGTGCCTGGAGTGCAAAAACTGGGGTACAGGGAGCAGCTTTCTTT. J is TRBJ1-1 and V is TRBV30, with D maybe TRBD1 (6 bases). Trimming took off 1 base at V and 10 bases at J, with 22 bases between the two ends. This CDR3 is 15 amino acids long. The V gene's germline CDR1 is GTSNPN and CDR2 SVGIG (reference sequence).

Only a few counts were recorded for this clone. The chain employs TRBV9 and TRBJ2-1; no clear D gene. Germline CDR1 SGDLS, CDR2 YYNGEE. V was trimmed by 0 bases and J by 3 bases, leaving 7 bases between them. This CDR3 has 14 amino acids. CDR3 residues: CASSVGANYNEQFF. In DNA form, the CDR3 reads TGTGCCAGCAGCGTAGGGGCCAACTACAATGAGCAGTTCTTC.

This chain links TRBV19 with TRBJ1-5, with D hard to call. Per germline, CDR1 LNHDA and CDR2 SQIVND (reference sequence). V was shortened by 6 bases and J by 0 bases, with 9 bases between the two germline ends. The CDR3 runs to 14 residues. The CDR3 here is CASRAVNSNQPQHF. The CDR3 nucleotides read TGTGCCAGTAGGGCGGTAAATAGCAATCAGCCCCAGCATTTT. Full variable domain (remainder filled in from reference TRBV19 and TRBJ1-5): DGGITQSPKYLFRKEGQNVTLSCEQNLNHDAMYWYRQDPGQGLRLIYYSQIVNDFQKGDIAEGYSVSREKKESFPLTVTSAQKNPTAFYLCASRAVNSNQPQHFGDGTRLSIL.

The chain combines TRBV19 with TRBJ1-3, with a possible D match to TRBD1 (5 bases). V lost 6 bases and J 0 bases, leaving 12 bases between the germline ends. There are 15 residues in the CDR3. The germline V gene has CDR1 LNHDA and CDR2 SQIVND (reference sequence). The CDR3 spells CASRKGPNSGNTIYF. In nucleotides, the CDR3 is TGTGCCAGTAGAAAGGGGCCCAACTCTGGAAACACCATATATTTT.

CDR3 residues: CASSQALKSSGNTIYF. In DNA, the CDR3 is TGTGCCAGCAGCCAAGCCCTGAAGAGCTCTGGAAACACCATATATTTT. This chain uses TRBV4-2 with TRBJ1-3; no reliable D call. Germline V gene lookup returns CDR1 LGHNA and CDR2 YNFKEQ. V lost 1 base and J lost 0, with 10 bases in between. This CDR3 region has 16 residues.

The CDR3 loop reads CASRSTANYGYTF. The CDR3 region has the DNA TGTGCCAGCCGTTCGACAGCTAACTATGGCTACACCTTC. The J gene is TRBJ1-2, the V gene TRBV6-2 or TRBV6-3, with D perhaps matching TRBD1 (5 bases). V lost 8 bases, J lost 0 bases, and 10 bases lay in between. Germline CDR1 reads MNHEY; CDR2 reads SVGEGT. The CDR3 loop spans 13 amino acids.

The V gene is TRBV7-3, the J gene TRBJ2-6, with a possible D match to TRBD1 (5 bases). This CDR3 has 16 residues. CDR1 and CDR2 from the germline V gene are SGHTA and FQGTGA. Trimming removed 5 bases from V and 2 bases from J, with 13 bases in between. The CDR3, as DNA: TGTGCCAGCAGCAACCAGGTCAGGGCTGGGGCCAACGTCCTGACTTTC. Its protein product is CASSNQVRAGANVLTF.

This clone was recorded only once. V gene TRBV5-5 combines with J gene TRBJ1-5, with D hard to call. CDR1 and CDR2 from the germline V gene are SGHKS and YYEKEE (reference sequence). Trimming removed 1 base from V and 1 base from J, with 6 bases in between. The CDR3 covers 14 residues. The CDR3, as DNA: TGTGCCAGCAGCTTGAGAGAGAGCAATCAGCCCCAGCATTTT. Protein sequence: CASSLRESNQPQHF.

The rearrangement joins TRBV28 to TRBJ1-5, with no clear D. CDR3 length: 13 amino acids. Trimming cost V 3 bases and J 5 bases, with 8 bases left between them. Germline loops: CDR1 MDHEN, CDR2 SYDVKM. The CDR3 DNA is TGTGCCAGCAGTTTCCCCGGGGATCAGCCCCAGCATTTT. Translating it yields CASSFPGDQPQHF.